This passage covers 30 T cell receptor beta chains from one sample sequenced in a study of blood T cell repertoires in COVID-19. Assay: immunoSEQ multiplex PCR; the TCRdb copy retains only in-frame clones and omits some. The sample consists of about 86,000 clones, approximately 86% of them appearing once. The material sequenced was peripheral blood. All receptors come from a man aged 50-59 years with acute or convalescent COVID-19.

V is TRBV5-4 and J is TRBJ1-1, with a weak D call TRBD1 (6 bases). The V and J ends lost 0 bases and 6 bases respectively, with 12 bases between them. The germline CDR1 and CDR2 sequences are SGHNT and YYREEE (reference sequence). This CDR3 spans 14 amino acids. Here the CDR3 DNA reads TGTGCCAGCAGCTTGGACAGGGTGGGCCCTGAAGCTTTCTTT. Translated: CASSLDRVGPEAFF.

The rearrangement joins TRBV30 to TRBJ2-2, with unresolved D. Germline V gene data show CDR1 as GTSNPN and CDR2 as SVGIG (reference sequence). The CDR3 sequence is 12 residues long. The V end lost 3 bases, the J end lost 1 base, and 3 bases lay between the germline ends. CDR3 sequence: CAWSLNTGELFF. CDR3 DNA sequence: TGTGCCTGGAGCTTGAACACCGGGGAGCTGTTTTTT.

The chain is built from TRBV5-1 and TRBJ2-2, with 14 positions matching TRBD2. The junction had 8 bases not matched to a gene; V was cut back by 3 bases and J by 4 bases. The germline V gene has CDR1 SGHRS and CDR2 YFSETQ. The CDR3 is made up of 18 amino acids. The CDR3 region is CASSSNPTSGRATGELFF. DNA for the CDR3: TGCGCCAGCAGCTCAAACCCGACTAGCGGGAGGGCCACCGGGGAGCTGTTTTTT.

The genes are TRBV27 and TRBJ2-1; 10 positions agree with TRBD2. V gave up 6 bases and J gave up 7 bases; unmatched junction bases: 6. CDR3 length: 14 residues. From germline, CDR1 is MNHEY and CDR2 SMNVEV (reference sequence). CDR3 loop: CASRASGRENEQFF. For the CDR3, the DNA is TGTGCCAGCAGGGCTAGCGGGAGAGAGAATGAGCAGTTCTTC.

The chain couples TRBV30 to TRBJ1-1; weak D call: TRBD1 (5 bases). This CDR3 has 13 amino acids. Deletions cut 2 bases from V and 1 base from J, with 8 bases between. Germline V lookup: CDR1 GTSNPN, CDR2 SVGIG (reference sequence). DNA of the CDR3: TGTGCCTGGAGTCGGGGGGGGAACACTGAAGCTTTCTTT. Translating it yields CAWSRGGNTEAFF.

V and J are TRBV19 and TRBJ1-1, with 8 bases identical to TRBD1. Germline CDR1 and CDR2: LNHDA and SQIVND (reference sequence). The trim removed 1 base at V and 4 bases at J, leaving 5 bases unmatched. This CDR3 is 15 amino acids long. The CDR3 DNA reads TGTGCCAGTAGTATAGTCCGACAGGGGCGCACTGAAGCTTTCTTT. It translates to CASSIVRQGRTEAFF. The full variable domain, its missing parts supplied by reference TRBV19 and TRBJ1-1, is DGGITQSPKYLFRKEGQNVTLSCEQNLNHDAMYWYRQDPGQGLRLIYYSQIVNDFQKGDIAEGYSVSREKKESFPLTVTSAQKNPTAFYLCASSIVRQGRTEAFFGQGTRLTVV.

A word on this clone: A junction end diverges from the germline sequence, so it may reflect a read error. Here the CDR3 DNA reads TGTGCCAGCAGCTCTAATAGCGGCCCTCAAGGCTTC. It is translated as CASSSNSGPQGF. This chain links TRBV28 with TRBJ2-7; perhaps TRBD2 as D (6 bases). The CDR3 has 12 amino acids. Germline-derived CDR1 and CDR2 are MDHEN and SYDVKM.

The chain combines TRBV19 with TRBJ1-5; no reliable D call. Germline V CDR1 and CDR2: LNHDA, SQIVND (reference sequence). V was pared by 5 bases and J by 0 bases, with 14 bases between. This CDR3 is 16 amino acids long. CDR3 in DNA: TGTGCCAGTAGTCCCCGGGGAGCCTATAGCAATCAGCCCCAGCATTTT. Translating it yields CASSPRGAYSNQPQHF.

The chain couples TRBV27 to TRBJ2-1, with 14 positions matching TRBD2. Germline V gene sequence: CDR1 MNHEY, CDR2 SMNVEV (reference sequence). V gave up 8 bases and J gave up 7 bases; unmatched junction bases: 13. CDR3 size: 17 residues. CDR3 bases: TGTGCCAGCCTGGGACTAGCGGGAGAGGGTTATAGTAATGAGCAGTTCTTC. This translates into CASLGLAGEGYSNEQFF.

This clone was seen a handful of times. V usage is TRBV4-3 and J usage is TRBJ1-4; no firm D call. This CDR3 contains 14 residues. Germline V gives CDR1 LGHNA, CDR2 YSLEER. Trimming shortened V by 0 bases and J by 2 bases, and 4 bases separated the two germline ends. CDR3 amino acids: CASSQDRTNEKLFF. DNA of the CDR3: TGCGCCAGCAGCCAAGATCGGACTAATGAAAAACTGTTTTTT.

V is TRBV5-4 and J is TRBJ2-5; 7 bases line up with TRBD2. Germline CDR1 SGHNT, CDR2 YYREEE (reference sequence). This CDR3 contains 14 residues. V dropped 4 bases and J dropped 4; count of bases not matched to a gene: 7. The CDR3 region is CASSPGRARETQYF. The CDR3 DNA reads as TGTGCCAGCAGCCCGGGGAGGGCGCGAGAGACCCAGTACTTC. The entire variable domain, with the rest obtained from reference TRBV5-4 and TRBJ2-5, is as follows: ETGVTQSPTHLIKTRGQQVTLRCSSQSGHNTVSWYQQALGQGPQFIFQYYREEENGRGNFPPRFSGLQFPNYSSELNVNALELDDSALYLCASSPGRARETQYFGPGTRLLVL.

In DNA form, the CDR3 reads TGCGCCAGCAGCCCTCAGGGGTCCACTAATGAAAAACTGTTTTTT. Protein product: CASSPQGSTNEKLFF. V and J are TRBV5-1 and TRBJ1-4, with a possible D match to TRBD1 (6 bases). The CDR3 totals 15 residues. CDR1 is SGHRS and CDR2 is YFSETQ in the germline V gene. The germline V and J ends were trimmed by 4 bases and 2 bases, with 12 bases remaining between them.

The chain has TRBV5-4 and TRBJ2-5; the D gene is possibly TRBD2 (5 bases). The CDR3 covers 16 residues. Germline V CDR1 and CDR2: SGHNT, YYREEE (reference sequence). Trimming shortened V by 0 bases and J by 1 base, and 13 bases separated the two germline ends. CDR3 sequence (DNA): TGTGCCAGCAGCTTGGCCGGGGTCAAGGGCCAAGAGACCCAGTACTTC. Protein sequence: CASSLAGVKGQETQYF.

The V call is TRBV2, the J call TRBJ1-1; perhaps TRBD1 as D (5 bases). The CDR3 length is 15 residues. V was pared by 2 bases and J by 4 bases, with 14 bases between. CDR1 is SNHLY, CDR2 FYNNEI, per germline. CDR3 nucleotides: TGTGCCAGCAGTGAAATCGAGCCAGGGCGCACTGAAGCTTTCTTT. This encodes CASSEIEPGRTEAFF.

The rearrangement uses TRBV28 and TRBJ1-2, with D perhaps matching TRBD1 (6 bases). V lost 2 bases to trimming and J lost 7 bases, with 17 bases between them. Per germline, CDR1 MDHEN and CDR2 SYDVKM. This CDR3 is 15 amino acids long. CDR3 bases: TGTGCCAGCAGTTTAGGGTCACAGGGTCAAGGTGGCTACACCTTC. It translates to CASSLGSQGQGGYTF.

The chain is built from TRBV5-4 and TRBJ2-7, with 7 bases fitting TRBD1. The J segment lost 0 bases and the V segment lost 0 bases, leaving 0 bases of the junction unmatched. From germline, CDR1 is SGHNT and CDR2 YYREEE (reference sequence). The CDR3 sequence is 14 residues long. CDR3 bases: TGTGCCAGCAGCTTGGGACAGGGCTCCTACGAGCAGTACTTC. Translated, it gives CASSLGQGSYEQYF.

The J gene is TRBJ2-3, the V gene TRBV6-2 or TRBV6-3; D remains ambiguous. V was trimmed by 2 bases and J by 2 bases, leaving 11 bases between them. Germline CDR1 is MNHEY and CDR2 is SVGEGT. The CDR3 contains 15 residues. CDR3 loop: CASSYPPPLTDTQYF. Here the CDR3 DNA reads TGTGCCAGCAGTTACCCCCCTCCTCTCACAGATACGCAGTATTTT.

The rearrangement joins TRBV7-8 to TRBJ1-5; D perhaps matches TRBD1 (5 bases). Germline values: CDR1 SGHVS, CDR2 FQNEAQ. Trimming pared 5 bases from V and 1 base from J, leaving 9 bases between. CDR3 length equals 14 residues. The CDR3 nucleotides are TGTGCCAGCAGCCCCCGACAGAGCAATCAGCCCCAGCATTTT. It yields the protein CASSPRQSNQPQHF.

The gene calls are TRBV7-2 and TRBJ2-1; 10 positions match TRBD2. Germline trimming cut 1 base from V and 8 bases from J; bases unmatched to any gene: 8. CDR1 SGHTA and CDR2 FQGNSA come from the germline V gene. There are 16 residues in the CDR3. The CDR3 nucleotides read TGTGCCAGCAGCTTAGGTCGCGGGACTAGCGCGGATGAGCAGTTCTTC. Its translation is CASSLGRGTSADEQFF.

The gene calls are TRBV18 and TRBJ2-5; 10 nucleotides match TRBD2. The trim removed 4 bases at V and 2 bases at J, leaving 4 bases unmatched. The CDR3 has 15 residues. Germline V CDR1 and CDR2: KGHSH, LQKENI. The CDR3 loop is CASSLGLAEQETQYF. Written as DNA, the CDR3 is TGTGCCAGCTCACTTGGACTAGCGGAACAAGAGACCCAGTACTTC.

The chain carries TRBV5-1 and TRBJ2-3; no reliable D call. CDR1 and CDR2 from the germline V gene are SGHRS and YFSETQ. This CDR3 spans 16 amino acids. V dropped 4 bases and J dropped 1 base, with 16 bases sitting between them. CDR3 in amino acids: CASSADTLRGTDTQYF. CDR3 in DNA: TGCGCCAGCAGCGCCGACACCCTTAGAGGCACAGATACGCAGTATTTT.

J is TRBJ2-2 and V is TRBV7-9; possible D gene TRBD1, 5 bases. This CDR3 has 16 amino acids. V dropped 10 bases and J dropped 1 base, with 19 bases sitting between them. CDR1 and CDR2 from the germline V gene are SEHNR and FQNEAQ (reference sequence). The CDR3 DNA sequence: TGTGCCAACCCTCCTGGGGCGGCCAAGAACACCGGGGAGCTGTTTTTT. Encoded protein: CANPPGAAKNTGELFF.

This chain connects TRBV5-6 to TRBJ2-1, with 12 bases lining up with TRBD2. The CDR3 spans 16 residues. Germline V gives CDR1 SGHDT, CDR2 YYEEEE. The J segment lost 4 bases and the V segment lost 4 bases, leaving 6 bases of the junction unmatched. The CDR3 loop reads CASSRATSGRYNEQFF. Written as DNA, the CDR3 is TGTGCCAGCAGCCGTGCGACTAGCGGGAGATACAATGAGCAGTTCTTC.

This chain links TRBV14 with TRBJ2-3, with 9 bases identical to TRBD2. V trimming: 3 bases; J trimming: 3 bases; junction bases outside the gene matches: 7. This CDR3 is built from 16 residues. CDR1 and CDR2 from the germline V gene are SGHDN and FVKESK. DNA for the CDR3: TGTGCCAGCAGCCAGATGACTAGCGGAGGTACAGATACGCAGTATTTT. It codes for CASSQMTSGGTDTQYF.

In its sample, this clone was seen once. The genes are TRBV30 and TRBJ2-2; D may be TRBD1 or TRBD2 (5 bases each). From germline, CDR1 is GTSNPN and CDR2 SVGIG (reference sequence). The CDR3 is 15 residues long. Trimming took 5 bases from V and 4 from J, leaving 17 bases between them. This CDR3 is CAWGGEGFVTGELFF. In DNA form, the CDR3 reads TGTGCCTGGGGGGGAGAGGGTTTTGTCACCGGGGAGCTGTTTTTT.

The V call is TRBV4-3, the J call TRBJ1-3, with 8 bases lining up with TRBD1. This CDR3 has 14 residues. The germline CDR1 and CDR2 sequences are LGHNA and YSLEER. Trimming cost V 3 bases and J 4 bases; bases outside gene matches: 2. The CDR3 coding sequence is TGCGCCAGCAGCCACAGGGGGCGAGGAAACACCATATATTTT. Its protein is CASSHRGRGNTIYF.

This clone was counted between two and nine times. The chain links TRBV5-1 to TRBJ2-7, with a weak D call TRBD2 (6 bases). The CDR3 has 12 amino acids. CDR1 and CDR2 from the germline V gene are SGHRS and YFSETQ. V was shortened by 4 bases and J by 5 bases, with 10 bases between the two germline ends. As DNA, the CDR3 is TGCGCCAGCAGCGGAGGGGCCCACGAGCAGTACTTC. Translating gives CASSGGAHEQYF.

The chain couples TRBV28 to TRBJ1-1; D ambiguous. The CDR3 loop spans 13 amino acids. Per germline, CDR1 MDHEN and CDR2 SYDVKM. V was clipped by 6 bases and J by 11 bases, with 19 bases between them. CDR3 nucleotides: TGTGCCAGCAGCAAGTGGGCGGGTGCAATGGCTTTCTTT. Its translation: CASSKWAGAMAFF.

V gene TRBV9 combines with J gene TRBJ2-1; the match to TRBD1 covers 9 bases. The V gene's germline CDR1 is SGDLS and CDR2 YYNGEE. The CDR3 totals 15 residues. The V gene end was trimmed by 4 bases and the J gene end by 3 bases; junction bases not matched to a gene: 5. The CDR3 coding sequence is TGTGCCAGCAGCACATGGGACAGGGACTACAATGAGCAGTTCTTC. Translating gives CASSTWDRDYNEQFF.

The V call is TRBV11-2, the J call TRBJ2-7; D call uncertain. V dropped 5 bases and J dropped 0 bases, with 5 bases sitting between them. Germline CDR1 SGHAT, CDR2 FQNNGV. This CDR3 comprises 12 residues. CDR3 nucleotide sequence: TGTGCCAGCAGCCCTAGCTCCTACGAGCAGTACTTC. This codes for CASSPSSYEQYF.